The TCR beta chain under discussion was sequenced for a study of CD4+ T cells in melanoma. Study-wide points: Diverse differentiation states were reported for melanoma neoantigen-specific CD4+ T cells. A reported correlation linked neoantigen-specific CD4+ T cells to CD8+, macrophage and B cell function.

The assay was immunoSEQ multiplex PCR, and TCRdb's table has in-frame clones only and misses some. The sample records about 110,000 clones, about 90% being singletons. Concerning this clone itself: What it recognizes is unknown.

The germline CDR1 and CDR2 sequences are SGHRS and YFSETQ. Deletions cut 1 base from V and 1 base from J, with 5 bases between. This CDR3 has 13 amino acids. This receptor was obtained from a human donor with melanoma. What was sequenced was peripheral blood. The V gene is TRBV5-1, the J gene TRBJ1-1; no clear D gene. The DNA of the CDR3 is TGCGCCAGCAGCTTGTGGCAGAACACTGAAGCTTTCTTT. Protein: CASSLWQNTEAFF.